This passage covers 2 T cell receptor beta chains from one sample sequenced in a study of blood T cell repertoires in COVID-19. Some clones are missing from TCRdb's copy, which holds only in-frame ones; the method was immunoSEQ multiplex PCR. This sample yields 200,000 to 250,000 clones, of which 80% are seen a single time; 4.3% belongs to the top ten. Specimen: PBMCs or T cells enriched from blood (not recorded which). These receptors were collected from a man in his thirties or forties with acute COVID-19.

This clone appeared a few times. This sequence joins TRBV4-1 and TRBJ1-4; 9 nucleotides match TRBD1. Germline CDR1 is MGHRA and CDR2 is YSYEKL. V shed 1 base, J shed 8 bases, and the junction held 5 bases outside the gene matches. This CDR3 region has 15 residues. The CDR3 coding sequence is TGCGCCAGCAGCCAAGTGGGACAGGGAAACGAAAAACTGTTTTTT. The encoded protein is CASSQVGQGNEKLFF.

The gene calls are TRBV6-5 and TRBJ2-5; TRBD1 matches 9 bases. The CDR3 consists of 14 residues. CDR1 and CDR2 (germline): MNHEY, SVGAGI. The V and J ends lost 7 bases and 2 bases, in that order; junction bases with no gene match: 5. CDR3 amino acids: CASITGGPQETQYF. The DNA of the CDR3 is TGTGCCAGCATTACAGGGGGCCCGCAAGAGACCCAGTACTTC.